This entry is about one T cell receptor (beta chain). No cognate antigen has been identified for it. No base qualities exist here, and no much larger clone lies one base off it. TCRbeta CDR3 regions were amplified from genomic DNA by means of the immunoSEQ Assay, a bias-controlled multiplex PCR. As for the original processing: The number of nucleated cells in each sample was estimated by amplification of reference gene primers within the assay. To quantify the absolute abundance of each unique TCRbeta CDR3 rearrangement, sequence reads were collapsed and filtered. For each sample, productive Simpson clonality was calculated as the square root of Simpson's diversity index over productive rearrangements. Not all clones reach the TCRdb copy of this immuneACCESS table, which keeps in-frame sequences only. Checked studies attribute under half of the gap to unresolved V genes and leave the rest unexplained. The V and J calls and clone size are taken from that table; D and trimming were inferred from the DNA. This sample holds around 400,000 clones; 70% to 90% were observed only once. The ten most abundant clones make up approximately 1.5% of the sample.

Participants in the prospective study were enrolled through a virtual design, were aged about 18 to 100 years, and lived in about two dozen United States geographic areas. In the prospective study, cohorts were assigned on the basis of participant-reported clinical history obtained from a screening survey and a study questionnaire. Exposed participants were defined as having been in contact with someone with a PCR-confirmed or clinician-diagnosed COVID-19 case within 2 weeks of study entry. Each participant in the prospective study had whole blood, serum and a nasopharyngeal or oropharyngeal swab collected by mobile phlebotomists. Additional blood draws and questionnaires over an approximately two-month period could optionally be provided by prospective study participants. Blood samples from the prospective study were shipped frozen or at room temperature prior to DNA extraction. The record originates from a study of blood T cell repertoires in COVID-19 (dated by TCRdb to the early 2020s). Some background on the complete study: Samples covering the acute and convalescent phases of COVID-19 were provided by collaborators in the United States, Italy and Spain. The prospective study material was composed of cDNA or gDNA derived from T cells, B-cell-depleted T cells, or PBMCs. Subjects who had been exposed to COVID-19, were actively infected with it, or had recovered from it provided the deeply sampled blood TCRbeta repertoires that made up the dataset. The repertoires were made available in a free public database intended to serve as a resource for research on the immune response to SARS-CoV-2. Samples came from the ongoing ImmuneRACE study (first 160 participants) plus 1,254 subjects from 6 global collaborators. The sample metadata nearly always contained a de-identified subject ID, COVID-19 status, age in years and sex. Where available, HLA class I and class II types were obtained from metadata supplied by the sample provider rather than from assay-based typing.

Here is what the overall study found, with its caveats: The quantity of clinical and demographic metadata differed by source and by participant and was supplied without curation.

This sequence was found in a woman aged 18-30 years who had been exposed to COVID-19. Sequenced material: PBMCs or T cells enriched from blood (not recorded which).

The sequenced DNA: TGTGCCAGCAGCCAGGGACAGGGCGGCTATGGCTACACCTTC. It translates to CASSQGQGGYGYTF. This sequence uses TRBV13 and TRBJ1-2; the central 9 bases match TRBD1. V is cut back by 5 bases and J by 4 bases, with 5 bases in the junction unmatched. From a lookup of the germline V gene (reference sequence), CDR1 and CDR2 are PRHDT and FYEKMQ. The CDR3, cysteine through phenylalanine, is 14 amino acids long. Only the CDR3 portion is preserved as DNA: 42 bases, with reading frame beginning at the first base.